There are a few counts of the clone carrying this TCR beta chain. Its antigen is still unknown. Trimming removed 4 bases from V and 7 bases from J; junction bases left unmatched: 3. Germline V gene sequence: CDR1 SGHAT, CDR2 FQNNGV. The CDR3 runs 14 residues. The data stem from a study of T cells in localized non-small cell lung cancer. Study-wide points: The study found T cell clonality highest in uninvolved adjacent lung, above tumor. Only one tumor region went through sequencing, so heterogeneity may still be there. With higher T cell density in blood came longer overall survival. There were a median around 53 of the top 100 tumor clones appearing in adjacent lung.

TCRdb's table, derived via immunoSEQ multiplex PCR, lists solely in-frame clones and lacks some. This sample has around 79,000 clones, with 60% to 85% found just once. The V and J genes are TRBV11-2 and TRBJ1-6; 8 nucleotides line up with TRBD1. The clonotype was recovered from a man aged 40-75 years with stage II squamous cell lung carcinoma. Sequenced here: PBMCs, sampled before any cancer treatment. CDR3 coding DNA: TGTGCCAGCAGCTACCGACAGGGGAATTCACCCCTCCACTTT. Its protein is CASSYRQGNSPLHF.